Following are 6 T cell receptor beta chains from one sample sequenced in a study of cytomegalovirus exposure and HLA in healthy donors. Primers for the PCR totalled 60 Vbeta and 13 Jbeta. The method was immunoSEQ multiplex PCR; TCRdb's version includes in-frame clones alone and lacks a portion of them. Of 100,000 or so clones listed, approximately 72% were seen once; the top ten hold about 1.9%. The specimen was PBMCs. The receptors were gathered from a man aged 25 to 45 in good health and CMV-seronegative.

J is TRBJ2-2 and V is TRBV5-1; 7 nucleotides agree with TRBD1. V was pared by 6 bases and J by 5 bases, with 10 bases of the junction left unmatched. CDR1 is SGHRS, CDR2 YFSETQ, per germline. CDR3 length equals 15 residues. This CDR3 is CASNLDYRGTGELFF. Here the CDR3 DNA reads TGCGCCAGCAATTTGGATTACAGGGGTACCGGGGAGCTGTTTTTT. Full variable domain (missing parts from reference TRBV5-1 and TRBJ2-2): KAGVTQTPRYLIKTRGQQVTLSCSPISGHRSVSWYQQTPGQGLQFLFEYFSETQRNKGNFPGRFSGRQFSNSRSEMNVSTLELGDSALYLCASNLDYRGTGELFFGEGSRLTVL.

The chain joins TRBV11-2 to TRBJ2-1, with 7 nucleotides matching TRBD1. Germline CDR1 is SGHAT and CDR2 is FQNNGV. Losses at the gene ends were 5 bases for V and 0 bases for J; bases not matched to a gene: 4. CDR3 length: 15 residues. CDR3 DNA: TGTGCCAGCAGCCCGACAGGGATCTCCTACAATGAGCAGTTCTTC. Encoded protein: CASSPTGISYNEQFF. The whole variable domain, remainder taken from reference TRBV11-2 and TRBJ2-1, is EAGVAQSPRYKIIEKRQSVAFWCNPISGHATLYWYQQILGQGPKLLIQFQNNGVVDDSQLPKDRFSAERLKGVDSTLKIQPAKLEDSAVYLCASSPTGISYNEQFFGPGTRLTVL.

The CDR3 loop is CASSLEGTSGSYEQYF. Here the CDR3 DNA reads TGTGCCAGCAGCTTAGAAGGGACTAGCGGATCCTACGAGCAGTACTTC. The chain has TRBV7-2 and TRBJ2-7; 11 bases map to TRBD2. This CDR3 contains 16 residues. Germline CDR1 and CDR2: SGHTA and FQGNSA. With 1 base clipped from V and 1 base from J, the junction kept 3 bases outside the gene matches. Full variable domain (remainder filled in from reference TRBV7-2 and TRBJ2-7): GAGVSQSPSNKVTEKGKDVELRCDPISGHTALYWYRQSLGQGLEFLIYFQGNSAPDKSGLPSDRFSAERTGGSVSTLTIQRTQQEDSAVYLCASSLEGTSGSYEQYFGPGTRLTVT.

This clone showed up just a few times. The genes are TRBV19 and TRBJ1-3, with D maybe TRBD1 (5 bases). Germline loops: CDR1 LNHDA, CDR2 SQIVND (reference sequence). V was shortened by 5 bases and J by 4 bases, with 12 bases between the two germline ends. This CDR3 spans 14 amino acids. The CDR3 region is CASSPSQVGNTIYF. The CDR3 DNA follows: TGTGCCAGTAGTCCCTCACAGGTGGGAAACACCATATATTTT.

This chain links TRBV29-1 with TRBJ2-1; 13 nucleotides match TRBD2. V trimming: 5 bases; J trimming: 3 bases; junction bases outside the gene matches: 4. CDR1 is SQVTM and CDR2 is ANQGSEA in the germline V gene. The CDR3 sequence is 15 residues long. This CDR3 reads CSVPRTSGSYNEQFF. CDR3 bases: TGCAGCGTTCCGAGGACTAGCGGGAGCTACAATGAGCAGTTCTTC.

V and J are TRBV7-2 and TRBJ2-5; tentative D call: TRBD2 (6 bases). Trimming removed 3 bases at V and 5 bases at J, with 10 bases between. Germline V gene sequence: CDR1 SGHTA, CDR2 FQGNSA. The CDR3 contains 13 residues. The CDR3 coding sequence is TGTGCCAGCAGCTTGACTAGGGAGGAGACCCAGTACTTC. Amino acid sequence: CASSLTREETQYF. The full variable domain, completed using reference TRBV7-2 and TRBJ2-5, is GAGVSQSPSNKVTEKGKDVELRCDPISGHTALYWYRQSLGQGLEFLIYFQGNSAPDKSGLPSDRFSAERTGGSVSTLTIQRTQQEDSAVYLCASSLTREETQYFGPGTRLLVL.